What follows are 10 T cell receptor beta chains derived from one specimen sequenced in a study of blood T cell repertoires in COVID-19. Produced via immunoSEQ multiplex PCR; TCRdb's table is partial and in-frame only. This table has about 95,000 clones, 70% to 90% appearing once. Sequencing was performed on peripheral blood. Receptors were obtained from a human donor in a cohort sampled during active COVID-19.

The rearrangement links TRBV5-1 to TRBJ2-1; the match to TRBD2 covers 12 bases. V shed 0 bases, J shed 2 bases, and the junction held 12 bases outside the gene matches. In germline, CDR1 is SGHRS, CDR2 YFSETQ. This CDR3 region has 20 residues. CDR3 sequence (DNA): TGCGCCAGCAGCTTGGCCCTAGCGGGGGGGCAGCGAAGCGCCTACAATGAGCAGTTCTTC. It is translated as CASSLALAGGQRSAYNEQFF.

The rearrangement links TRBV5-4 to TRBJ2-3, with 9 bases lining up with TRBD1. Unmatched junction bases numbered 7, after V lost 4 bases and J lost 1 base. Germline V gene sequence: CDR1 SGHNT, CDR2 YYREEE (reference sequence). The CDR3 totals 16 residues. The CDR3 loop reads CASSRQGGVGTDTQYF. DNA for the CDR3: TGTGCCAGCAGCCGACAGGGGGGAGTAGGCACAGATACGCAGTATTTT.

This chain uses TRBV9 with TRBJ1-5; D is unresolved. Germline CDR1 SGDLS, CDR2 YYNGEE. The CDR3 extends over 13 amino acids. The V and J ends lost 3 bases and 6 bases respectively, with 10 bases between them. The CDR3 DNA sequence: TGTGCCAGCAGCGGACACGGAGGTCAGCCCCAGCATTTT. Encoded protein: CASSGHGGQPQHF.

The gene calls are TRBV5-6 and TRBJ1-2; the match to TRBD1 covers 9 bases. J gave up 8 bases and V 6 bases, and 14 bases lay outside the gene matches. Germline loops: CDR1 SGHDT, CDR2 YYEEEE. CDR3 length equals 15 residues. This chain's CDR3 is CASIPQGTGPWGYTF. CDR3 DNA: TGTGCCAGCATCCCACAAGGGACAGGGCCTTGGGGCTACACCTTC.

This clone was counted a single time. This chain links TRBV14 with TRBJ2-1, with 9 bases aligning to TRBD1. Germline trimming cut 3 bases from V and 5 bases from J; bases unmatched to any gene: 8. This CDR3 spans 16 amino acids. From germline, CDR1 is SGHDN and CDR2 FVKESK. CDR3 loop: CASSHLPGQGNNEQFF. In DNA form, the CDR3 reads TGTGCCAGCAGCCACCTCCCGGGACAGGGAAACAATGAGCAGTTCTTC. The variable domain in full, with the rest retrieved from reference TRBV14 and TRBJ2-1, is EAGVTQFPSHSVIEKGQTVTLRCDPISGHDNLYWYRRVMGKEIKFLLHFVKESKQDESGMPNNRFLAERTGGTYSTLKVQPAELEDSGVYFCASSHLPGQGNNEQFFGPGTRLTVL.

This chain joins TRBV5-1 and TRBJ2-5; D may be TRBD1 (5 bases). V dropped 3 bases and J dropped 5 bases, with 14 bases sitting between them. The CDR3 totals 14 residues. Germline loops: CDR1 SGHRS, CDR2 YFSETQ. The CDR3 DNA is TGCGCCAGCAGCTCTCCAGGGAAGGCCGAGACCCAGTACTTC. Protein sequence: CASSSPGKAETQYF.

This chain connects TRBV6-6 to TRBJ1-5, with D tentatively TRBD1 (6 bases). CDR3 length equals 20 residues. Germline V lookup: CDR1 MNHNY, CDR2 SVGAGI (reference sequence). The ends were cut back, 6 bases at V and 2 bases at J, with 29 bases in the middle. CDR3 sequence: CASSPPQGGMGNIGNQPQHF. The DNA for the CDR3 is TGTGCCAGCAGCCCCCCCCAAGGGGGAATGGGGAATATCGGCAATCAGCCCCAGCATTTT.

J is TRBJ2-2 and V is TRBV6-2 or TRBV6-3, with D hard to call. The V end was cut by 6 bases, the J end by 8 bases, with 10 bases between. CDR3 length equals 12 residues. Germline V gives CDR1 MNHEY, CDR2 SVGEGT. The CDR3 sequence: CASSLPGGELFF. The CDR3 DNA follows: TGTGCCAGCAGCCTGCCCGGGGGGGAGCTGTTTTTT.

V gene TRBV7-6 combines with J gene TRBJ2-5, with TRBD2 matching 9 bases. Losses at the gene ends were 3 bases for V and 5 bases for J; bases not matched to a gene: 16. This CDR3 comprises 18 residues. The germline V gene encodes CDR1 SGHVS and CDR2 FNYEAQ. CDR3 amino acids: CASSLNPPSGIRGETQYF. The CDR3 nucleotides read TGTGCCAGCAGCTTGAATCCCCCTAGCGGGATTAGGGGGGAGACCCAGTACTTC.

This sequence joins TRBV6-1 and TRBJ2-7; 12 bases match TRBD2. CDR3 size: 16 residues. Losses at the gene ends were 4 bases for V and 6 bases for J; bases not matched to a gene: 10. Germline assignment: CDR1 MNHNS and CDR2 SASEGT. CDR3 bases: TGTGCCAGCAGTGGCGGACTAGCGGGGTCCTCAGGCGAGCAGTACTTC. Protein product: CASSGGLAGSSGEQYF.